These T cell receptor beta chains were read from a single sample in a study of blood T cell repertoires in COVID-19. Some clones are missing from TCRdb's copy, which holds only in-frame ones; the method was immunoSEQ multiplex PCR. The sample holds around 400,000 clones, nearly 90% seen once. Material for sequencing was PBMCs or T cells enriched from blood (not recorded which). Source of these receptors: a woman aged 25-40 years who had recovered from COVID-19. CDR3s include the opening cysteine and the closing phenylalanine or tryptophan. The order of the fields is clone size, J gene, D gene, V gene, CDR3 DNA, CDR3 protein. The D gene is left open where the match is weak. Not all rows give a size; the values are once, few, many and, for expanded clones, a class.

clone size: .; J gene: TRBJ1-6; D gene: TRBD1; V gene: TRBV7-9; CDR3 DNA: TGTGCCAGCAGTCCAGACAGGGGAAATTCACCCCTCCACTTT; CDR3 protein: CASSPDRGNSPLHF
clone size: .; J gene: TRBJ2-5; D gene: TRBD2; V gene: TRBV10-3; CDR3 DNA: TGTGCCATCAGTGATGTCCCCCAGCGGGGGGCTGGGGCCCAGTACTTC; CDR3 protein: CAISDVPQRGAGAQYF
clone size: .; J gene: TRBJ1-2; D gene: .; V gene: TRBV30; CDR3 DNA: TGTGCCTGGAGTCGACAGAGCAACTATGGCTACACCTTC; CDR3 protein: CAWSRQSNYGYTF
clone size: .; J gene: TRBJ1-4; D gene: .; V gene: TRBV19; CDR3 DNA: TGTGCCAGTAGTATAGATGACGGGGAAAATGAAAAACTGTTTTTT; CDR3 protein: CASSIDDGENEKLFF
clone size: .; J gene: TRBJ1-5; D gene: .; V gene: TRBV24-1; CDR3 DNA: TGTGCCACGAGTACTGGGACTCGGCATCAGCCCCAGCATTTT; CDR3 protein: CATSTGTRHQPQHF
clone size: .; J gene: TRBJ2-3; D gene: .; V gene: TRBV30; CDR3 DNA: TGTGCCTGGAGTGATCCCCCTAAGTTGACGCAGTATTTT; CDR3 protein: CAWSDPPKLTQYF
clone size: .; J gene: TRBJ2-1; D gene: .; V gene: TRBV12-5; CDR3 DNA: TGTGCTAGTGGGAACCGGGACACCGGATACAATGAGCAGTTCTTC; CDR3 protein: CASGNRDTGYNEQFF
clone size: .; J gene: TRBJ2-1; D gene: .; V gene: TRBV27; CDR3 DNA: TGTGCCAGCAGGCCGGGGTGGATGTCCTACAATGAGCAGTTCTTC; CDR3 protein: CASRPGWMSYNEQFF
clone size: .; J gene: TRBJ1-6; D gene: TRBD1; V gene: TRBV7-6; CDR3 DNA: TGTGCCAGCAGCTCCGGGACAGGGGGCTTCGATAATTCACCCCTCCACTTT; CDR3 protein: CASSSGTGGFDNSPLHF
clone size: .; J gene: TRBJ1-5; D gene: TRBD1; V gene: TRBV7-2; CDR3 DNA: TGTGCCAGCAGCATAAGACAGGGCGCGCCCCAGCATTTT; CDR3 protein: CASSIRQGAPQHF
clone size: .; J gene: TRBJ2-3; D gene: .; V gene: TRBV10-3; CDR3 DNA: TGTGCCATCAGTGAAACTAGCCTCCCCCCAGATACGCAGTATTTT; CDR3 protein: CAISETSLPPDTQYF
clone size: .; J gene: TRBJ2-3; D gene: .; V gene: TRBV9; CDR3 DNA: TGTGCCAGCAGCGTCCAGGGCGGCACCAGTTGGACAGATACGCAGTATTTT; CDR3 protein: CASSVQGGTSWTDTQYF
clone size: .; J gene: TRBJ1-1; D gene: .; V gene: TRBV30; CDR3 DNA: TGTGCCTGGAACCGGGGTCCTACTGAAGCTTTCTTT; CDR3 protein: CAWNRGPTEAFF
clone size: few; J gene: TRBJ1-6; D gene: .; V gene: TRBV27; CDR3 DNA: TGTGCCAGCAGTTTGGGGGGAATTAATTCACCCCTCCACTTT; CDR3 protein: CASSLGGINSPLHF
clone size: .; J gene: TRBJ1-4; D gene: .; V gene: TRBV4-3; CDR3 DNA: TGCGCCAGCAGCCAAGGCGTGGGGGGGGAGTATGAAAAACTGTTTTTT; CDR3 protein: CASSQGVGGEYEKLFF
clone size: .; J gene: TRBJ2-3; D gene: .; V gene: TRBV27; CDR3 DNA: TGTGCCAGCAGTTTATCACAGGTCGGCGGGGCCCCGGCAGATACGCAGTATTTT; CDR3 protein: CASSLSQVGGAPADTQYF
clone size: .; J gene: TRBJ2-7; D gene: .; V gene: TRBV5-1; CDR3 DNA: TGCGCCAGCAGCTTGGCAGGCCTGCACGAGCAGTACTTC; CDR3 protein: CASSLAGLHEQYF
clone size: .; J gene: TRBJ1-1; D gene: .; V gene: TRBV5-1; CDR3 DNA: TGCGCCAGCAGCCAAGGGGATCCGGGCACTGAAGCTTTCTTT; CDR3 protein: CASSQGDPGTEAFF
clone size: .; J gene: TRBJ2-3; D gene: .; V gene: TRBV9; CDR3 DNA: TGTGCCAGCAGCCTCCCGGGGTCGGGAACAGATACGCAGTATTTT; CDR3 protein: CASSLPGSGTDTQYF
clone size: .; J gene: TRBJ2-3; D gene: TRBD2; V gene: TRBV19; CDR3 DNA: TGTGCCAGTAGTCTCATAGCGGGGCGCACAGATACGCAGTATTTT; CDR3 protein: CASSLIAGRTDTQYF
clone size: .; J gene: TRBJ1-2; D gene: .; V gene: TRBV3-1/TRBV3-2; CDR3 DNA: TGTGCCAGCAGCCAGTTCAAGGGGGACTATGGCTACACCTTC; CDR3 protein: CASSQFKGDYGYTF
clone size: .; J gene: TRBJ2-3; D gene: TRBD2; V gene: TRBV24-1; CDR3 DNA: TGTGCCACCAGTGATCCCGACTTACTAGCGGGAAGAGATACGCAGTATTTT; CDR3 protein: CATSDPDLLAGRDTQYF